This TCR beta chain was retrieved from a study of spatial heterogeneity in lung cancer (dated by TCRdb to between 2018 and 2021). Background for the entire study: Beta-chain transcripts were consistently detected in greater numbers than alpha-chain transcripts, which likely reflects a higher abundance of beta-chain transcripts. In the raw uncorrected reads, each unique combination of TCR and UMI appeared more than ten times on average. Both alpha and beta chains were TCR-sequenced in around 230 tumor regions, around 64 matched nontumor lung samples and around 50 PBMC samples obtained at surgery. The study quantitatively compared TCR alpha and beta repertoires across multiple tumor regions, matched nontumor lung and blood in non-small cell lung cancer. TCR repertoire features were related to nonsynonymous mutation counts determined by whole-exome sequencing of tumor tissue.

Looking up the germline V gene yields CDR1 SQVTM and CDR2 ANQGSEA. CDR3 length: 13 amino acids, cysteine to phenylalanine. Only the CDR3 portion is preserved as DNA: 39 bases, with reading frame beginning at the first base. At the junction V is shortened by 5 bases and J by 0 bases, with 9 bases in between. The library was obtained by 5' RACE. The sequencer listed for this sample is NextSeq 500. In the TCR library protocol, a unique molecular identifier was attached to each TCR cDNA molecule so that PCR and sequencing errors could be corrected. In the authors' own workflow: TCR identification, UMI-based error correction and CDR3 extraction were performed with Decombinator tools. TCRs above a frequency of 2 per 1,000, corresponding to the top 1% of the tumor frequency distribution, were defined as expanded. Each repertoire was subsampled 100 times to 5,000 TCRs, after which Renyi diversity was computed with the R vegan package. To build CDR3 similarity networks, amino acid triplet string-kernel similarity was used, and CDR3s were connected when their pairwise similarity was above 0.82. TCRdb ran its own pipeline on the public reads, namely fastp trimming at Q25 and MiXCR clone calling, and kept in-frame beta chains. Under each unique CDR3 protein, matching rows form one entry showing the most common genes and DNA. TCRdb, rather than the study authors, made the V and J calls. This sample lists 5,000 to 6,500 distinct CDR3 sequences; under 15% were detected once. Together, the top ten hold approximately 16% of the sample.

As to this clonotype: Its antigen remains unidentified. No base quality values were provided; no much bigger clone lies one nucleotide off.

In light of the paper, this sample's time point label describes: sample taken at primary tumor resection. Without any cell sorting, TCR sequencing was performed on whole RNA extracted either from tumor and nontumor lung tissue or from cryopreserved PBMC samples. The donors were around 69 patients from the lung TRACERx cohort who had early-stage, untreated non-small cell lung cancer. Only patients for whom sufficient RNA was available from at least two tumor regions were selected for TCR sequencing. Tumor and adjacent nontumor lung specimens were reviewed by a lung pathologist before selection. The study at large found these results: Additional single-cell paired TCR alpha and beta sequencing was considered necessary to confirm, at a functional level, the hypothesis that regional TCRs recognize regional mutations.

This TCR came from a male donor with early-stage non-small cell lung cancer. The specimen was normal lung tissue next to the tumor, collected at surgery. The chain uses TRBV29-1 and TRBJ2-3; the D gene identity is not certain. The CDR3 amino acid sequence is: CSVSLPSTDTQYF. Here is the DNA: TGCAGCGTTAGCCTACCGAGCACAGATACGCAGTATTTT.